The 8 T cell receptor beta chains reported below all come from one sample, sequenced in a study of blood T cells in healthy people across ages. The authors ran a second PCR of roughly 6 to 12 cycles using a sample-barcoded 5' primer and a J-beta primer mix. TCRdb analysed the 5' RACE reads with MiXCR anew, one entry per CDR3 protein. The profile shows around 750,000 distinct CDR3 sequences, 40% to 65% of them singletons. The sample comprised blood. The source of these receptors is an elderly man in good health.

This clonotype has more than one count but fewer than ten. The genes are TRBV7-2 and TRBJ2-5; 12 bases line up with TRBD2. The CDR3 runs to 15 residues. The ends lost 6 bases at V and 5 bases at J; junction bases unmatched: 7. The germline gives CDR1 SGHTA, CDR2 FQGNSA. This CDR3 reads CASRPGTSGWETQYF. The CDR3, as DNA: TGTGCCAGCAGACCCGGGACTAGCGGGTGGGAGACCCAGTACTTC.

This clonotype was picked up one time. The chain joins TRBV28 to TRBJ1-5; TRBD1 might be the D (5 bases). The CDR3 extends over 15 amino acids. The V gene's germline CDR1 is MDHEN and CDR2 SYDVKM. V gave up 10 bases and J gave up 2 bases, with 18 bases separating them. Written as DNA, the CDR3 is TGTGCCACCCAAAGGCAGGGAGGGGGCAATCAGCCCCAGCATTTT. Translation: CATQRQGGGNQPQHF.

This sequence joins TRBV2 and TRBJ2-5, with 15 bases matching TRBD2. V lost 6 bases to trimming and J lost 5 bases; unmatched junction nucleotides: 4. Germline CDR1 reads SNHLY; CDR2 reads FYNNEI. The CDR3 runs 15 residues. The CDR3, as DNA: TGTGCCAGCAGGGGACTAGCGGGAGGACGTGAGACCCAGTACTTC. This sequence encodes CASRGLAGGRETQYF. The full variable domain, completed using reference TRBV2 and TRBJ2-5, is EPEVTQTPSHQVTQMGQEVILRCVPISNHLYFYWYRQILGQKVEFLVSFYNNEISEKSEIFDDQFSVERPDGSNFTLKIRSTKLEDSAMYFCASRGLAGGRETQYFGPGTRLLVL.

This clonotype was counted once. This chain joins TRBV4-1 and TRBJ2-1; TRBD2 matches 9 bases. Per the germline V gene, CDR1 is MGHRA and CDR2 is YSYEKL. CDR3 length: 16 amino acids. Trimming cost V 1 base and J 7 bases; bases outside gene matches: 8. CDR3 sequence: CASSQVPSGTANEQFF. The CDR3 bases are TGCGCCAGCAGCCAAGTCCCTAGCGGGACGGCAAATGAGCAGTTCTTC.

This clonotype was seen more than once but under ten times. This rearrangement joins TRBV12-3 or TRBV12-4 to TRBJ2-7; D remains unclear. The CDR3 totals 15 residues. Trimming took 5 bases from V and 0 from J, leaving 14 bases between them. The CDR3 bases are TGTGCCAGCAGTCCAACAGAAAGTCTCTCCTACGAGCAGTACTTC. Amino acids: CASSPTESLSYEQYF.

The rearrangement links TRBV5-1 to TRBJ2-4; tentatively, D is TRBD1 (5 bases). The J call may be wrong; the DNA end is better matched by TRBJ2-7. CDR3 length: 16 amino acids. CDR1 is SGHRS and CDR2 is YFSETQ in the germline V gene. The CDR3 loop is CASSLWEQVLPYEQYF. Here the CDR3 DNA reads TGCGCCAGCAGCTTGTGGGAACAGGTCTTACCCTACGAGCAGTACTTC.

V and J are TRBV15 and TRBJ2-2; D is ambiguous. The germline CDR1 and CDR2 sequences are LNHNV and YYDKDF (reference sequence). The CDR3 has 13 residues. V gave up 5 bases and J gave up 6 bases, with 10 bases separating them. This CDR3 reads CATSSRPAGELFF. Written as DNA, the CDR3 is TGTGCCACCAGCTCTCGCCCGGCCGGGGAGCTGTTTTTT.

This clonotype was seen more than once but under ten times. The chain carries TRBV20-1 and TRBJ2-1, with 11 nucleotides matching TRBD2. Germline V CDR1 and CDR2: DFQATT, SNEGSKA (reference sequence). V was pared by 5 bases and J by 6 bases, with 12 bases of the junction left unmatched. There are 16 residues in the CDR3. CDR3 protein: CSAADRRTSGLNEQFF. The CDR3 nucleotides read TGCAGTGCTGCGGACAGGAGGACTAGCGGGCTCAATGAGCAGTTCTTC.